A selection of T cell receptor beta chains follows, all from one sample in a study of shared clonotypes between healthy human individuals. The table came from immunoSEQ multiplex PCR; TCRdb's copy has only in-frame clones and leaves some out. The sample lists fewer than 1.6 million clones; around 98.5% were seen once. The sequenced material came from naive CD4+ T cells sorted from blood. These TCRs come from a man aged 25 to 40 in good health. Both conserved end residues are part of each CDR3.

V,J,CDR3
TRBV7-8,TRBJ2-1,CASSFPPWTSGNEQFF
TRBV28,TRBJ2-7,CASSLWAGQGKVEQYF
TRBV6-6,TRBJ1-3,CASTRDRTGNTIYF
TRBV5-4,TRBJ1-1,CASSPPGQGSMNTEAFF
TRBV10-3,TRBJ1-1,CAIMTGTGNTEAFF
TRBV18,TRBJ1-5,CASSPLGGRRQHF
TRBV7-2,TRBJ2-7,CASSLGGTLPPYEQYF
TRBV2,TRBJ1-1,CASGAELEAFF
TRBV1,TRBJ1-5,CTSSHRQGGQPQHF
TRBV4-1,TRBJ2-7,CASSPSLAGVTYEQYF
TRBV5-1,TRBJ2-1,CASSGLAGVDNEQFF
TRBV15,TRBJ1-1,CATARSLGQLTEAFF
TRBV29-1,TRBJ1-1,CSVLPGQGIAEAFF
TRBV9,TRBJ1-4,CASSVDGDEKLFF
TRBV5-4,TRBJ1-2,CASSSPGVDGYTF
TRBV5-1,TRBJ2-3,CASSTRLAGTSTDTQYF
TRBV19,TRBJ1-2,CASSFLRTAQPYGYTF
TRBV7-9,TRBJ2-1,CASSLQGIYNEQFF
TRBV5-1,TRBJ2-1,CASSLRRGLVYNEQFF
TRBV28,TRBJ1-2,CASSLGTGQGYTF
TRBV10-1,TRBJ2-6,CASSASGANVLTF
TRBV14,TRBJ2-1,CASSQLSQGGEQFF
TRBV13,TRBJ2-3,CASSPQETVTQYF
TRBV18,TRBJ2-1,CASYGTSGRTPPYNEQFF
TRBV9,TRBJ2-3,CASSANPGLAGHTQYF
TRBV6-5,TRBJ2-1,CASSYNRDSRNNEQFF
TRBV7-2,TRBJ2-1,CASSLQASGRLYNEQFF
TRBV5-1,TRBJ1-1,CASSSGDQSTEAFF
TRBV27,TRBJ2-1,CASSLLIDTEQFF
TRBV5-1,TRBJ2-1,CASSLRDLRYNEQFF
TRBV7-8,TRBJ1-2,CASSLDGTALGYTF
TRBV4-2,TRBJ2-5,CASSRTSGSKETQYF
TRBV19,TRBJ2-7,CASSIDRVGEQYF
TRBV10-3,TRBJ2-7,CAISGRSSYEQYF
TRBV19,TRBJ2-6,CASSIDQGAVSGANVLTF
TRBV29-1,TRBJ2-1,CSVGLAVYNEQFF
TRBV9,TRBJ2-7,CASSLGLPGEQYF
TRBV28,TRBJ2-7,CASSSDRDEQYF
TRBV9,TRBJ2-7,CASSGQGAHEQYF
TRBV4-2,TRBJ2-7,CASSQGLAGENEQYF
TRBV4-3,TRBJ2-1,CASSRTVLLAGGNEQFF
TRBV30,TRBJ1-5,CAWSEDSYQPQHF
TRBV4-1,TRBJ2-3,CASSQVGAGVSTDTQYF
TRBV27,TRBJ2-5,CASSRLGVQETQYF
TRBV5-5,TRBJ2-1,CASSLVGRGSSYNEQFF
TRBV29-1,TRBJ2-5,CSVDRNQETQYF
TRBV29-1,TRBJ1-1,CSDGGRDNTEAFF
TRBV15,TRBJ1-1,CATSRDRGETEAFF
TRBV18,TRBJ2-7,CASSPGAHYEQYF
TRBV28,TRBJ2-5,CASIWGATSGETQYF
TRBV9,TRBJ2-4,CASSVASRADIQYF
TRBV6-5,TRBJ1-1,CASSYTVNTEAFF
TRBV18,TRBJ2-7,CASSPPVGGSYEQYF